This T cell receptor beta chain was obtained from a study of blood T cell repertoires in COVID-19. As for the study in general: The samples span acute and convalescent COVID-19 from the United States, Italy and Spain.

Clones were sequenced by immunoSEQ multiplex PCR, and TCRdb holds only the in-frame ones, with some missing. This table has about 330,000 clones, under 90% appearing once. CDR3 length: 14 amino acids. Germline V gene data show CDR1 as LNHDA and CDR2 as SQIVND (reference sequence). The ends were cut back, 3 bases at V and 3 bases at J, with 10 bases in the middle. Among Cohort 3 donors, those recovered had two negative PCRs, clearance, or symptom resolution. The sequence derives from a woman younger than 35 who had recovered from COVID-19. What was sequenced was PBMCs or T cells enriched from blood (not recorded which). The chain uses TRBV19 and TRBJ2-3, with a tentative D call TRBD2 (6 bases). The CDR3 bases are TGTGCCAGTAGTATTGTGGAGGGAACAGATACGCAGTATTTT. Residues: CASSIVEGTDTQYF.